This T cell receptor beta chain was sequenced in a study of naive and memory T cell subsets. Study-level results: Especially in CD8 cells, naive repertoires contained a few larger clonotypes, possibly CD45RA-re-expressing memory cells.

Regarding this clonotype: The antigen is not known.

The beta constant-region primer was an equimolar mix of two oligonucleotides covering TRBC1 and TRBC2. The ligated cDNA underwent four PCR rounds using SP2 and nested alpha and beta constant-region primers. TCRdb processed the UMI-ligation and nested PCR reads anew with MiXCR; each CDR3 protein has one entry. Of 90,000 to 120,000 distinct CDR3 sequences in the sample, about 14% are singletons; the top ten hold roughly 2.8%. Trimming at V came to 3 bases and at J to 2 bases, leaving 6 bases not matched to a gene. The CDR3 loop spans 14 amino acids. Germline loops: CDR1 SQVTM, CDR2 ANQGSEA. Source material: naive CD8+ T cells from blood. The V and J genes are TRBV29-1 and TRBJ2-5, with TRBD2 identical over 7 bases. The clonotype originates from a human donor in good health. The DNA for the CDR3 is TGCAGCGTTGAGAGCGGGACTAAACAAGAGACCCAGTACTTC. As protein: CSVESGTKQETQYF. Full variable domain (outside the CDR3, taken from reference TRBV29-1 and TRBJ2-5): SAVISQKPSRDICQRGTSLTIQCQVDSQVTMMFWYRQQPGQSLTLIATANQGSEATYESGFVIDKFPISRPNLTFSTLTVSNMSPEDSSIYLCSVESGTKQETQYFGPGTRLLVL.